What follows are 27 T cell receptor beta chains derived from one specimen sequenced in a study of Ad26.COV2.S vaccination and SARS-CoV-2 variants. The treatment denotes: around 19 received Ad26.COV2.S at low or high dose, single or two shots; roughly five received placebo; per-sample allocation not given. Day 63 after the first injection of vaccine or placebo was the sampling time. Assay: immunoSEQ multiplex PCR; the TCRdb copy retains only in-frame clones and omits some. The table has about 480,000 clones, approximately 90% seen once. The sample in question was peripheral blood, obtained in a trial of Ad26.COV2.S vaccine versus placebo. The source of these receptors is a person aged 18-60 years who received the Ad26.COV2.S COVID-19 vaccine or a placebo.

The CDR3 protein is CASSVGTWNIQYF. In DNA, the CDR3 is TGTGCCAGCAGTGTCGGTACTTGGAACATTCAGTACTTC. The chain couples TRBV25-1 to TRBJ2-4, with D uncertain. The CDR3 extends over 13 amino acids. V lost 4 bases, J lost 7 bases, and 11 bases lay in between. Germline CDR1 MGHDK, CDR2 SYGVNS.

The chain carries TRBV30 and TRBJ2-7; perhaps TRBD2 as D (5 bases). This CDR3 spans 13 amino acids. Per the germline V gene, CDR1 is GTSNPN and CDR2 is SVGIG (reference sequence). V was shortened by 5 bases and J by 6 bases, with 17 bases between the two germline ends. Here the CDR3 DNA reads TGTGCCTGGTTGGCCGGGATGGCGGGCGAGCAGTACTTC. It encodes CAWLAGMAGEQYF. Complete variable domain (other parts from reference TRBV30 and TRBJ2-7): SQTIHQWPATLVQPVGSPLSLECTVEGTSNPNLYWYRQAAGRGLQLLFYSVGIGQISSEVPQNLSASRPQDRQFILSSKKLLLSDSGFYLCAWLAGMAGEQYFGPGTRLTVT.

This clone has just one count. The chain uses TRBV28 and TRBJ1-1, with D maybe TRBD1 (6 bases). Germline values: CDR1 MDHEN, CDR2 SYDVKM. The CDR3 extends over 14 amino acids. V was trimmed by 7 bases and J by 11 bases, leaving 23 bases between them. The CDR3, as DNA: TGTGCCAGCACCCCCAAAGGCAGGAGGAGGGGGGCTTTCTTT. Translation: CASTPKGRRRGAFF.

The chain carries TRBV7-2 and TRBJ2-6, with 10 bases lining up with TRBD1. CDR1 SGHTA and CDR2 FQGNSA come from the germline V gene. The CDR3 is made up of 16 amino acids. With 11 bases clipped from V and 0 bases from J, the junction kept 7 bases outside the gene matches. The CDR3 loop is CASWGTGASGANVLTF. Here the CDR3 DNA reads TGTGCCTCCTGGGGGACAGGGGCCTCTGGGGCCAACGTCCTGACTTTC.

This clone was detected a few times. V and J are TRBV12-5 and TRBJ1-6; no clear D. Trimming took 7 bases from V and 7 from J, leaving 11 bases between them. CDR1 is LGHNT, CDR2 FRNRAP, per germline. This CDR3 has 13 amino acids. The CDR3 nucleotides are TGTGCTAGTGCTGACACACCAAATTCACCCCTCCACTTT. Translation: CASADTPNSPLHF.

V usage is TRBV14 and J usage is TRBJ1-1; the D gene is possibly TRBD1 (6 bases). Germline V gene sequence: CDR1 SGHDN, CDR2 FVKESK. Trimming took off 2 bases at V and 10 bases at J, with 23 bases between the two ends. The CDR3 sequence is 16 residues long. Here the CDR3 reads CASSQRGGGGVSRAFF. The CDR3 bases are TGTGCCAGCAGCCAAAGAGGGGGAGGGGGAGTGAGTCGAGCTTTCTTT.

The rearrangement uses TRBV28 and TRBJ2-1; D not certain. Germline lookup yields CDR1 MDHEN and CDR2 SYDVKM. CDR3 size: 14 residues. V lost 3 bases, J lost 0 bases, and 6 bases lay in between. The chain's CDR3 is CASSFSNSYNEQFF. CDR3 bases: TGTGCCAGCAGTTTTTCGAACTCCTACAATGAGCAGTTCTTC.

Turning to this clone: This specimen includes other DNA sequences encoding the same CDR3. The chain carries TRBV28 and TRBJ2-3; unclear D gene. CDR1 is MDHEN and CDR2 is SYDVKM in the germline V gene. Trimming stripped 3 bases from V and 6 bases from J, with 4 bases between. This CDR3 is built from 11 residues. CDR3 bases: TGTGCCAGCAGTTTCCTGGATACGCAGTATTTT. Amino acid sequence: CASSFLDTQYF.

Here the CDR3 reads CASSSLRPGQRDSPLHF. CDR3 in DNA: TGTGCCAGCAGCTCTTTGAGGCCGGGACAGAGGGATTCACCCCTCCACTTT. V gene TRBV27 combines with J gene TRBJ1-6, with TRBD1 matching 7 bases. V dropped 6 bases and J dropped 8; count of bases not matched to a gene: 16. The germline V gene has CDR1 MNHEY and CDR2 SMNVEV (reference sequence). The CDR3 is 17 amino acids.

The genes are TRBV5-6 and TRBJ2-1; 7 nucleotides agree with TRBD2. Trimming took 3 bases from V and 8 from J; bases not matched to a gene: 14. This CDR3 spans 16 amino acids. The germline gives CDR1 SGHDT, CDR2 YYEEEE. The CDR3 DNA sequence: TGTGCCAGCAGCTCAAGGAGGCTAGCGGCGGGCGATGAGCAGTTCTTC. Translation: CASSSRRLAAGDEQFF.

The chain is built from TRBV11-1 and TRBJ1-1, with D unresolved. CDR3 length: 13 residues. Between the trimmed V and J ends, which lost 6 bases and 0 bases, there was a span of 8 bases. Germline assignment: CDR1 SGHAT and CDR2 FQDESV (reference sequence). The CDR3 sequence is CASRTDVNTEAFF. The CDR3 DNA follows: TGTGCCAGCAGAACCGACGTGAACACTGAAGCTTTCTTT.

The table lists this clone with a count of one. The chain has TRBV5-4 and TRBJ2-1; D remains unclear. CDR1 and CDR2 (germline): SGHNT, YYREEE (reference sequence). The CDR3 spans 14 residues. Deletions cut 4 bases from V and 7 bases from J, with 15 bases between. CDR3 DNA: TGTGCCAGCAGCCGGACGGGCGGCGTTAATGAGCAGTTCTTC. It translates to CASSRTGGVNEQFF.

The chain has TRBV28 and TRBJ2-7; no reliable D call. Germline-derived CDR1 and CDR2 are MDHEN and SYDVKM. V lost 6 bases to trimming and J lost 2 bases, with 11 bases between them. The CDR3 sequence is 13 residues long. This chain's CDR3 is CASSPPSTYEQYF. CDR3 DNA sequence: TGTGCCAGCAGCCCGCCCAGCACCTACGAGCAGTACTTC.

Concerning this clone itself: The same CDR3 also results from other DNA sequences found in this sample. CDR3 DNA sequence: TGTGCCAGCACCTACCGCGGAGGCACTGAAGCTTTCTTT. Its translation is CASTYRGGTEAFF. The rearrangement joins TRBV5-4 to TRBJ1-1; the D is unclear. Between the trimmed V and J ends, which lost 6 bases and 4 bases, there was a span of 13 bases. The CDR3 totals 13 residues. Germline-derived CDR1 and CDR2 are SGHNT and YYREEE (reference sequence).

This rearrangement joins TRBV15 to TRBJ1-1, with no clear D. The V end lost 0 bases, the J end lost 5 bases, and 7 bases lay between the germline ends. The germline V gene has CDR1 LNHNV and CDR2 YYDKDF (reference sequence). The length of the CDR3 is 13 residues. The CDR3: CATSRDRSTEAFF. DNA of the CDR3: TGTGCCACCAGCAGAGACAGGAGTACTGAAGCTTTCTTT.

The gene calls are TRBV19 and TRBJ1-5, with D possibly TRBD1 on 6 matching bases. Germline CDR1 LNHDA, CDR2 SQIVND (reference sequence). The V gene lost 5 bases and the J gene lost 7 bases, with 15 bases spanning the gap. The CDR3 totals 14 residues. CDR3 sequence reads: CASSSEGERQPQHF. The CDR3 DNA is TGTGCCAGTAGTTCCGAGGGGGAACGGCAGCCCCAGCATTTT.

The CDR3 sequence is CASSLGLLRETQYF. CDR3 sequence (DNA): TGCGCCAGCAGCTTGGGGTTGTTGCGGGAGACCCAGTACTTC. The gene calls are TRBV5-1 and TRBJ2-5; D gene ambiguous. Germline V gives CDR1 SGHRS, CDR2 YFSETQ. Deletions cut 0 bases from V and 5 bases from J, with 11 bases between. The CDR3 is 14 residues long.

The gene calls are TRBV5-1 and TRBJ2-7, with 12 bases fitting TRBD2. With V trimmed by 0 bases and J by 4 bases, 11 bases remained unmatched. CDR1 SGHRS and CDR2 YFSETQ come from the germline V gene. This CDR3 is built from 18 residues. The CDR3 DNA reads as TGCGCCAGCAGCTTGGAGCGTGGGGCTAGCGGGAGGGTTTACGAGCAGTACTTC. Translated: CASSLERGASGRVYEQYF.

The V and J genes are TRBV7-3 and TRBJ2-2; 11 bases fit TRBD2. The CDR3 runs 16 residues. Looked up from germline, CDR1 is SGHTA and CDR2 is FQGTGA. V gave up 5 bases and J gave up 4 bases; unmatched junction bases: 6. The CDR3 sequence is CASSVGTSGPTGELFF. Written as DNA, the CDR3 is TGTGCCAGCAGCGTCGGGACTAGCGGACCCACCGGGGAGCTGTTTTTT.

This rearrangement joins TRBV9 to TRBJ2-3; a possible D gene is TRBD2 (5 bases). The CDR3 has 15 residues. Germline CDR1 reads SGDLS; CDR2 reads YYNGEE. Trimming cost V 0 bases and J 1 base, with 9 bases left between them. The CDR3 sequence is CASSVAGIRTDTQYF. CDR3 bases: TGTGCCAGCAGCGTAGCCGGGATTCGCACAGATACGCAGTATTTT.

This chain connects TRBV29-1 to TRBJ2-1; TRBD2 matches at 11 bases. The V and J ends lost 2 bases and 6 bases, in that order; junction bases with no gene match: 18. This CDR3 is 19 amino acids long. CDR1 and CDR2 (germline): SQVTM, ANQGSEA. The CDR3 region is CSVEKIQRSGTSGSNEQFF. CDR3 bases: TGCAGCGTTGAAAAAATCCAGAGATCCGGGACTAGCGGAAGCAATGAGCAGTTCTTC.

The CDR3 here is CAWSAAEGQPQHF. As DNA, the CDR3 is TGTGCCTGGAGTGCCGCCGAGGGGCAGCCCCAGCATTTT. J is TRBJ1-5 and V is TRBV30, with a possible D match to TRBD1 (5 bases). CDR1 is GTSNPN, CDR2 SVGIG, per germline (reference sequence). The CDR3 sequence is 13 residues long. Trimming cost V 1 base and J 7 bases, with 11 bases left between them.

Written as DNA, the CDR3 is TGTGCCAGCAGCCTGACAGAGATTAACACTGAAGCTTTCTTT. This sequence encodes CASSLTEINTEAFF. The chain uses TRBV28 and TRBJ1-1; possible D gene TRBD1, 5 bases. The CDR3 contains 14 residues. In germline, CDR1 is MDHEN, CDR2 SYDVKM. The V gene lost 6 bases and the J gene lost 2 bases, with 13 bases spanning the gap.

This clone showed up just a few times. The chain carries TRBV5-1 and TRBJ1-3; no reliable D call. CDR3 length: 14 residues. The germline CDR1 and CDR2 sequences are SGHRS and YFSETQ. Trimming stripped 4 bases from V and 0 bases from J, with 8 bases between. CDR3 DNA: TGCGCCAGCAGCGAAACGTTCTCTGGAAACACCATATATTTT. As protein: CASSETFSGNTIYF. Full variable domain (rest looked up from reference TRBV5-1 and TRBJ1-3): KAGVTQTPRYLIKTRGQQVTLSCSPISGHRSVSWYQQTPGQGLQFLFEYFSETQRNKGNFPGRFSGRQFSNSRSEMNVSTLELGDSALYLCASSETFSGNTIYFGEGSWLTVV.

The chain's CDR3 is CAWSPSTLGTAKHGYTF. CDR3 bases: TGTGCCTGGAGTCCCTCTACCCTTGGGACAGCTAAACATGGCTACACCTTC. This chain connects TRBV30 to TRBJ1-2, with 7 bases aligning to TRBD1. Germline CDR1 is GTSNPN and CDR2 is SVGIG (reference sequence). This CDR3 has 17 amino acids. V lost 2 bases to trimming and J lost 6 bases; unmatched junction nucleotides: 18. The entire variable domain, with the rest obtained from reference TRBV30 and TRBJ1-2, is as follows: SQTIHQWPATLVQPVGSPLSLECTVEGTSNPNLYWYRQAAGRGLQLLFYSVGIGQISSEVPQNLSASRPQDRQFILSSKKLLLSDSGFYLCAWSPSTLGTAKHGYTFGSGTRLTVV.

The gene calls are TRBV30 and TRBJ2-1; D not resolved. This CDR3 region has 14 residues. Germline-derived CDR1 and CDR2 are GTSNPN and SVGIG (reference sequence). With 5 bases removed from V and 1 base from J, the gap between germline ends came to 12 bases. For the CDR3, the DNA is TGTGCCTGGGGCCCAGTAATTTCCTACAATGAGCAGTTCTTC. It is translated as CAWGPVISYNEQFF.

This clone is a singleton in its sample. The chain links TRBV20-1 to TRBJ2-5; the D is unclear. There are 10 residues in the CDR3. Germline V gene data show CDR1 as DFQATT and CDR2 as SNEGSKA (reference sequence). Trimming stripped 3 bases from V and 5 bases from J, with 4 bases between. DNA for the CDR3: TGCAGTGCTAGCTTCGAGACCCAGTACTTC. Amino acid sequence: CSASFETQYF.